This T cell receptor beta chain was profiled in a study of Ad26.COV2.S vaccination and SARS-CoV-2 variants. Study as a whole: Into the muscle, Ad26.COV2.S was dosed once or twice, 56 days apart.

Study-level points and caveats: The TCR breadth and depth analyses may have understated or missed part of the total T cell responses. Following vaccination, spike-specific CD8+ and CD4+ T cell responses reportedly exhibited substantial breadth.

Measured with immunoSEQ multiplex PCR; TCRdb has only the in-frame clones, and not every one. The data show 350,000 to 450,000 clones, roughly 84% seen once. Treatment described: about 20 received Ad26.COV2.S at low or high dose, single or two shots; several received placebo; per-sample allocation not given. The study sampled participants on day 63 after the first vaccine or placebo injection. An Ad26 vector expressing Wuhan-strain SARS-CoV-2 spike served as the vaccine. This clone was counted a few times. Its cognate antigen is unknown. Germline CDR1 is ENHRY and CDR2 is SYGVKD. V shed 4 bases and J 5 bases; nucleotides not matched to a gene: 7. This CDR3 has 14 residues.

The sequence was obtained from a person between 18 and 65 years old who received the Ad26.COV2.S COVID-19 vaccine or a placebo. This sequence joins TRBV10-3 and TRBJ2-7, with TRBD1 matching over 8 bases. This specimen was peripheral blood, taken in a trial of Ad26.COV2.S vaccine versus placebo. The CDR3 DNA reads TGTGCCATCAGTGGGACAGGGAAATCCCACGAGCAGTACTTC. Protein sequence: CAISGTGKSHEQYF.